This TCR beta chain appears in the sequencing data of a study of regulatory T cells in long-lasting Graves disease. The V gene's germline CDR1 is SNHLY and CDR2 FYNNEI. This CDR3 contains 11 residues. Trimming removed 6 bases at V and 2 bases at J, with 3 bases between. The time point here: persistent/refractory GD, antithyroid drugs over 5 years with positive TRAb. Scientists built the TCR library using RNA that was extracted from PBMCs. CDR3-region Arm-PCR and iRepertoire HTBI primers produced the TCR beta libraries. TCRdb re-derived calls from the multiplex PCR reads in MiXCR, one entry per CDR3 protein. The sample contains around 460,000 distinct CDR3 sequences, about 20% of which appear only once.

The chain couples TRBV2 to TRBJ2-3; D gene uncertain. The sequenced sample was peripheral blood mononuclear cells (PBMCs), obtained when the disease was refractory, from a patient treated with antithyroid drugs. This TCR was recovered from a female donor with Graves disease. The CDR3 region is CASRTTDTQYF. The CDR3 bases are TGTGCCAGCAGGACCACAGATACGCAGTATTTT.